This TCR beta chain derives from a study of regulatory and conventional T cells in RAG deficiency. General study points: Other subsets showed about 10-fold reductions, but Treg unique TCR beta sequences fell about 92-fold in these patients. In Omenn syndrome, sorted "Tregs" may be peripherally activated cells.

To note about this clone: The antigen remains unidentified.

Genomic DNA came from blood conventional CD4+ T cells gated CD25-low CD127-high. The table came from immunoSEQ multiplex PCR; TCRdb's copy has only in-frame clones and leaves some out. The table has approximately 30,000 clones, 90% to 96% seen once. The CDR3 is 15 amino acids. Trimming took 1 base from V and 3 from J; bases not matched to a gene: 5. Germline values: CDR1 MGHRA, CDR2 YSYEKL. These sequences were also reported in another study, on regulatory T cells. That publication notes: Amplification used 52 TRBV primers and 13 TRBJ primers. Regulatory T cells showed the strongest V-J pair restriction and V/J gene skewing among patient repertoires.

This sequence joins TRBV4-1 and TRBJ2-7; 8 bases are a match to TRBD2. The sequence came from a human donor in good health. Input material: CD25- CD4+ T cells sorted from blood. CDR3 sequence reads: CASSQVASGFYEQYF. Here the CDR3 DNA reads TGCGCCAGCAGCCAAGTAGCTAGCGGGTTCTACGAGCAGTACTTC.